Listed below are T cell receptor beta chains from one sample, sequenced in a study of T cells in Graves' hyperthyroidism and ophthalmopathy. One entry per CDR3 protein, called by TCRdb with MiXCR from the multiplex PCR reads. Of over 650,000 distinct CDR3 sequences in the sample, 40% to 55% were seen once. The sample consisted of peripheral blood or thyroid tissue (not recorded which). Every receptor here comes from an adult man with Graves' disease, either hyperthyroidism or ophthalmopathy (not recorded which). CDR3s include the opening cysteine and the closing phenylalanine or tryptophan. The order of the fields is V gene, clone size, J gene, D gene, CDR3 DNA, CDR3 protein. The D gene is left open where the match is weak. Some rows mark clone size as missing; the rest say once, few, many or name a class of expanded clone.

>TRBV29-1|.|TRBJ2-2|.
TGCAGCGTTGTCAACGTCGGGGAGCTGTTTTTT
CSVVNVGELFF
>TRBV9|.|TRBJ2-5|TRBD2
TGTGCCAGCAGCCAGGGGACTAGCGGGCTCAGGCAAGAGACCCAGTACTTC
CASSQGTSGLRQETQYF
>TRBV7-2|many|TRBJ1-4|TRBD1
TGTGCCAGCAGCAGGGACAGGGCGGCCGAAAAACTGTTTTTT
CASSRDRAAEKLFF
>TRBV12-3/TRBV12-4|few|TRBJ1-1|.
TGTGCCAGCAAGAACAGGGAGGCAGCTTTCTTT
CASKNREAAFF
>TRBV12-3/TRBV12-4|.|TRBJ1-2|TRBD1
TGTGCCAGCAGGACAGGGCTGGGCTATGGCTACACCTTC
CASRTGLGYGYTF
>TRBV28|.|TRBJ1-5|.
TGTGCCAGCAGATCACCGGGGGGGATTGGTCAGCCCCAGCATTTT
CASRSPGGIGQPQHF
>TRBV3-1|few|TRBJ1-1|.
TGTGCCAGCAGCCAAGATCCAGGGTTGGAAGCTTTCTTT
CASSQDPGLEAFF
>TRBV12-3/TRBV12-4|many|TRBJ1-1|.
TGTGCCAGCAGTCATGCCGGACGGAGGAACACTGAAGCTTTCTTT
CASSHAGRRNTEAFF
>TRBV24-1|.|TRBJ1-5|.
TGTGCCAGCAGTTTAGCCTTACCAGACCAGCCCCAGCATTTT
CASSLALPDQPQHF
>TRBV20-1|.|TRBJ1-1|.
TGCAGTGCTAGAGTTCAGGGAGGAACTGAAGCTTTCTTT
CSARVQGGTEAFF
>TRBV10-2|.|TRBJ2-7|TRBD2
TGCGCCAGCATGAGGCGGGAGAACACCGGGGAGCTGTACTTC
CASMRRENTGELYF
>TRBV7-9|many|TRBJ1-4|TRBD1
TGTGCCAGCAGCTCGGACAGGACGAGCGGAAAACTGTTTTTT
CASSSDRTSGKLFF
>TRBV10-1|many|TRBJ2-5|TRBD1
TGCGCCAGCCCCAGGGGGCGCGGTGAGACCCAGTACTTC
CASPRGRGETQYF
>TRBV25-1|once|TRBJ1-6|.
TGTGCCAGCAGTGAATCTATTCGGGGTAATAATTCACCCCTCCACTTT
CASSESIRGNNSPLHF
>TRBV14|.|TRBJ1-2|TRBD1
TGTGCCAGCAGCCCCCGGACAGGGTGGATTAACTATGGCTACACCTTC
CASSPRTGWINYGYTF
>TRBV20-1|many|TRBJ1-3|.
TGCAGTGCTACGGGAATCGGAAACACCATATATTTT
CSATGIGNTIYF
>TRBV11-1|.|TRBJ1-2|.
TGTGCCAGCAAGGGTGTTTATGGCTACACCTTC
CASKGVYGYTF
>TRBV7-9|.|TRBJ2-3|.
TGTGCCAGCAGCTCGGACCTCGCAGATACGCAGTATTTT
CASSSDLADTQYF
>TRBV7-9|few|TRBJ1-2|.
TGTGCCAGCAACTCGGACGCAGGGAACTATGGCTACACCTTC
CASNSDAGNYGYTF
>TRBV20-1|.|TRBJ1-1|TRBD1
TGCAGTGCAAACGGACAGGGGTGGACTGAAGCTTTCTTT
CSANGQGWTEAFF
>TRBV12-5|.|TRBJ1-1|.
TGTGCTAGTGGTTCCAGTCGACAGTACACTGAAGCTTTCTTT
CASGSSRQYTEAFF
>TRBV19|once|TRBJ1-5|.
TGTGCCAGTAGTTACCGACAGTCTTTAGATCAGCCCCAGCATTTT
CASSYRQSLDQPQHF
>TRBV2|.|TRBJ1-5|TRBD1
TGTGCCAGCAGTCAACAACAGGGGGCCGGTCAGCCCCAGCATTTT
CASSQQQGAGQPQHF
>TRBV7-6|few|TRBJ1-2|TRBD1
TGTGCCAGCAGCAACAATGCGGGGACAGGTTACGATGGCTACACCTTC
CASSNNAGTGYDGYTF
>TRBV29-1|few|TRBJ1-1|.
TGCAGCGTTGCTACTCCCCTCGAAGCTTTCTTT
CSVATPLEAFF
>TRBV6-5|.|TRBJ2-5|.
TGTGCCAGCAATTGGGCTAGCGATGGTACCCAGTACTTC
CASNWASDGTQYF
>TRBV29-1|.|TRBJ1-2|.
TGCAGCGTTGAACCCCCGGACGGGGGTGGCTACACCTTC
CSVEPPDGGGYTF
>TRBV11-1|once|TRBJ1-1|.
TGTGCCAGCAGCTTGGGGAAAGGTGAAGCTTTCTTT
CASSLGKGEAFF
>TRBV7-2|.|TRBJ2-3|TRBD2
TGTGCCAGCAGCTTCGGCCGGGACTATGATACGCAGTATTTT
CASSFGRDYDTQYF
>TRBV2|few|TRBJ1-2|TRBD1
TGTGCCAGCAGGACTGATGGACAGGGGGCCAGTGGCTACACCTTC
CASRTDGQGASGYTF
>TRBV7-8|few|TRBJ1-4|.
TGTGCCAGCAGCTTAGGGACCAGAGGTGAAAAACTGTTTTTT
CASSLGTRGEKLFF
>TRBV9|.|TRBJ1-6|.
TGTGCCAGCAGCGCTTTAGGGAAGGATTCACCCCTCCACTTT
CASSALGKDSPLHF
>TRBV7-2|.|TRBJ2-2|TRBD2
TGTGCCAGCAGCAAGGGACTAATGAACACCGGGGAGCTGTTTTTT
CASSKGLMNTGELFF
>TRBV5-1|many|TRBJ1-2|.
TGCGCCAGCAGCTTGGTAGGGACTGACTATGGCTACACCTTC
CASSLVGTDYGYTF
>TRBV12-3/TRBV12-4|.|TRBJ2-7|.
TGTGCCAGCAAGCCGGCCGCGGGGTACGAGCAGTACTTC
CASKPAAGYEQYF
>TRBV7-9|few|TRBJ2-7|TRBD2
TGTGCCATTGGGGGGCTAGCGGGGGGCGAGCAGTACTTC
CAIGGLAGGEQYF
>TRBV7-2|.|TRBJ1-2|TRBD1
TGTGCCAGCAGCTTAGGGTACAGGGGGCTTGGCTACACCTTC
CASSLGYRGLGYTF
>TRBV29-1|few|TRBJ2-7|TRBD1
TGCAGCGTCCCGGGACAGGGGGGCCCCTCCTACGAGCAGTACTTC
CSVPGQGGPSYEQYF
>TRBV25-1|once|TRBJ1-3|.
TGTGCCAGTAGGCCTCCCGGGACGGCTTTCTCTGGAAACACCATATATTTT
CASRPPGTAFSGNTIYF
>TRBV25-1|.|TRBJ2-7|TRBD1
TGTGCCAGCAGTATCGGACAGGGGGTTCACGAGCAGTACTTC
CASSIGQGVHEQYF
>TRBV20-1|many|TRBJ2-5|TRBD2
TGCAGTGCTAGACCGGGACTAGCGGGACAAGAGACCCAGTACTTC
CSARPGLAGQETQYF
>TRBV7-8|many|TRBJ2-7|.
TGTGCCAGCAGCTCACTGTACGAGCAGTACTTC
CASSSLYEQYF
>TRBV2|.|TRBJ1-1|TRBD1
TGTGCCAGCAGCCAAGCCGACGACAGGGCGGCGGCTGAAGCTTTCTTT
CASSQADDRAAAEAFF
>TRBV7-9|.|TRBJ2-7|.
TGTGCCAGCAGCTTAGTTGGTGAGGGTGGCTACGAGCAGTACTTC
CASSLVGEGGYEQYF